Included here is one TCR beta chain sequence, with context. Its target antigen remains unknown. Nothing much larger sits one base from this clone, and base qualities are not available. Library preparation used the immunoSEQ multiplex PCR assay. TCRdb re-hosts the immuneACCESS table, in-frame sequences only. Its copies lack some clones; in the studies checked, an unresolved V gene accounts for under half of them, and the cause for the rest is not known. The sample records about 63,000 clones, approximately 85% of which are singletons. Clones ranked in the top ten supply about 5% of the sample. Trimming accounts for 2 bases at V and 4 bases at J, while the number of junction bases matched to no gene is 3. The CDR3 holds 15 amino acids from the cysteine to the phenylalanine. The read is trimmed to its CDR3 DNA, 45 bases read in frame from base 1. Looking up the germline V gene yields CDR1 LGHNA and CDR2 YNFKEQ.

This record comes from a study of control samples from healthy donors and cancer patients (TCRdb year 2020). The sample was blood. The source of this sequence is a man aged 40-49 years in good health. This chain is built from TRBV4-2 and TRBJ2-5; TRBD2 agrees with 11 junctional bases. The CDR3 sequence is CASSQWLAGGETQYF. The DNA sequence is given as TGTGCCAGCAGCCAATGGCTAGCGGGAGGAGAGACCCAGTACTTC.